The present entry profiles one T cell receptor beta chain with its context. This clone's antigen is unknown. No much larger clone is present one base from it, and per-base qualities are unavailable. This was a case-control study nested in a cohort of healthcare workers in London, UK, who had nasopharyngeal swab PCR tests and blood samples taken every week. Healthcare workers were recruited during the week of the UK lockdown, between 23 and 31 March 2020, and followed weekly for up to about 16 weeks. These data come from a study of early T cells in non-severe SARS-CoV-2 infection listed by TCRdb under 2021. Turning to the overall study: Bulk RNA from unsorted whole blood was used for TCR sequencing, so alpha and beta chains could not be paired. Study-wide conclusions, independent of this receptor: Matching against VDJdb was skewed toward anti-spike CD8 responses, likely underestimated virus-specific expansions, and missed private and CD4 specificities.

Libraries were built with 5' RACE. The sample was run on a NextSeq 500. Unique molecular identifiers were attached to individual cDNA molecules in the TCR library protocol so that sequencing error and PCR bias could be corrected. Both TCR alpha and beta chains were sequenced, and tight co-correlation was observed between alpha and beta sequence abundances in each sample. The study's processing was this. Decombinator V4 was used to annotate TCR sequences for V gene, J gene and CDR3. TCRs were defined as expanded if a significant change between any two time points was detected under a Poisson model with p below 0.0001. TCR abundances were normalised to the total number of TCRs sequenced per sample and expressed as counts per million. VDJdb, accessed 1 November 2021, was searched for CMV, EBV and SARS-CoV-2 annotated TCRs, with TCRs annotated for multiple antigens excluded. TCRdb trimmed the raw reads at Q25, called clones with MiXCR and kept productive beta chains. CDR3 protein duplicates are merged, each entry listing the most common genes and DNA. Here the V and J calls rest on TCRdb's processing, not on the authors' analysis. Counted in this sample were about 56,000 distinct CDR3 sequences; less than 15% of them appeared once. Approximately 4% of the sample rests with the top ten.

The source was whole blood, collected at baseline. This clonotype was obtained from an adult who was a healthcare worker with PCR-confirmed SARS-CoV-2 infection or an uninfected control (not recorded which).

The nucleotide sequence reads TGTGCCTGGAGCTGGGACGGACTCGGATCACCCCTCCACTTT. The encoded protein is CAWSWDGLGSPLHF. Rearrangement joined TRBV30 to TRBJ1-6, with TRBD1 as a weak D call on 5 bases. Deletion took 3 bases off V and 10 bases off J, with a span of 16 bases between the germline ends. The CDR3 starts with the cysteine, ends with the phenylalanine, and has 14 residues. This entry keeps only the CDR3 DNA: 42 bases, framed from base 1. Taken from the germline V gene (reference sequence), the CDR1 and CDR2 loops are GTSNPN and SVGIG.